The 21 T cell receptor beta chains in this list originate from one sample, sequenced in a study of CD8+ T cells in alopecia areata. Isolated RNA was reverse transcribed into cDNA used as the sequencing template. Data came from immunoSEQ multiplex PCR; TCRdb stores just in-frame clones and leaves some out. This set yields over 250,000 clones and no singletons; the top ten hold 1.2%. CD4, CD8alpha, NKG2D, NKG2ACE and other markers were used to sort pooled cutaneous lymph node cells. Source material: CD4+ T cells sorted from a lymph node. Receptors were obtained from a C3H/HeJ mouse with alopecia areata. The strain's MHC type: H2-k.

This clone came up many times. All gene names here are mouse names. The read ends 4 residues early relative to the CDR3; the germline J gene fills the gap. The chain is built from TRBV5 and TRBJ1-2; possibly TRBD1 for D (6 bases). The CDR3 is made up of 14 amino acids. V lost 4 bases to trimming and J lost 0 bases, with 9 bases between them. Germline loops: CDR1 LGHNA, CDR2 YNLKQL (reference sequence). This CDR3 is CASSPGQTNSDYTF. CDR3 DNA (partial): TGTGCCAGCAGCCCCGGACAGACAAACTCC.

About this clone: The gene names given are mouse names. From the germline J gene comes the end of the CDR3, since the read stops 4 residues before it. The chain joins TRBV19 to TRBJ2-4, with 10 bases lining up with TRBD2. Losses at the gene ends were 5 bases for V and 0 bases for J; bases not matched to a gene: 0. The CDR3 loop spans 14 amino acids. Germline CDR1 and CDR2: FNHDT and SITEND (reference sequence). CDR3 DNA (partial): TGTGCCAGCAGGGACTGGGGGAGTCAAAAC. Translated, it gives CASRDWGSQN. The whole CDR3 is CASRDWGSQNTLYF.

This clone was seen a few times. These gene names are mouse names. Partial CDR3 DNA: TGTGCCAGCAGCTCTGGGGGGGCGCGGGGACAAAAC. This codes for CASSSGGARGQN. The full CDR3 is CASSSGGARGQNTLYF. J is TRBJ2-4 and V is TRBV13-1; 10 nucleotides align to TRBD2. The CDR3 goes on 4 residues after the read ends, and that part is filled in from the germline J gene. Per germline, CDR1 NSHNY and CDR2 SYGAGN. V gave up 5 bases and J gave up 3 bases; unmatched junction bases: 9. The CDR3 contains 16 residues.

On this clone: The gene names here belong to mouse. With the read ending 3 residues before the CDR3 end, the germline J gene is used to fill in that end. The chain is built from TRBV13-1 and TRBJ1-6; D gene unclear. TRBJ1-6 is labeled an ORF, and its function is uncertain. V was pared by 0 bases and J by 9 bases, with 4 bases between. The CDR3 runs 12 residues. Looked up from germline, CDR1 is NSHNY and CDR2 is SYGAGN. Incomplete CDR3 DNA: TGTGCCAGCAGTGATGCAGGTTCGCCC. This gives the protein CASSDAGSP. The whole CDR3 is CASSDAGSPLYF.

As concerns this clone: The germline and genes are mouse ones. From the germline J gene comes the end of the CDR3, since the read stops 4 residues before it. The chain employs TRBV12-1 and TRBJ1-2; a weak D match, TRBD1 (6 bases). V was clipped by 2 bases and J by 0 bases, with 18 bases between them. The CDR3 is made up of 17 amino acids. Germline CDR1 is SGHSN and CDR2 is HYEKVE. The CDR3 is CASSPTPRDNANSDYTF. CDR3 DNA (partial): TGTGCCAGCTCTCCAACCCCCCGGGACAATGCAAACTCC.

This clone was recorded a few times. Germline and genes: mouse. Coverage ceases 4 residues before the CDR3 finishes, and the germline J gene fills in the end. The chain recombines TRBV2 with TRBJ2-7; D is perhaps TRBD2 (5 bases). Germline V gene sequence: CDR1 LGHNA, CDR2 YSYQKL. The CDR3 spans 13 residues. The covered CDR3 bases are TGTGCCAGCAGCCAAGAGACCTGGGAT. It encodes CASSQETWD. From start to end, the CDR3 is CASSQETWDEQYF.

This clone was found a few times. This may arise from a read error, as a much more abundant clone is one base away. Mouse gene names and germline throughout. Read coverage stops 4 residues before the CDR3 terminus; the germline J gene supplies the remainder. Distinct nucleotide sequences in the sample also encode this CDR3. The V gene is TRBV13-1, the J gene TRBJ2-1; the D gene is possibly TRBD1 (6 bases). Germline V gene lookup returns CDR1 NSHNY and CDR2 SYGAGN. This CDR3 is built from 13 residues. The V gene lost 2 bases and the J gene lost 4 bases, with 7 bases spanning the gap. Here the CDR3 reads CASSEGQYAEQFF. The part of the CDR3 DNA that was read is TGTGCCAGCAGTGAGGGACAATATGCT.

Worth noting for this clone: Gene names follow the mouse nomenclature. The CDR3 goes on 4 residues after the read ends, and that part is filled in from the germline J gene. The V gene is TRBV19, the J gene TRBJ2-5; 8 bases line up with TRBD2. This CDR3 has 14 amino acids. Germline V gene lookup returns CDR1 FNHDT and CDR2 SITEND (reference sequence). CDR3 in amino acids: CASSIQGLEDTQYF. The covered CDR3 bases are TGTGCCAGCAGTATACAGGGACTGGAAGAC.

Note on this clone: Mouse germline and gene names are used. The read is 3 residues too short to cover the CDR3 end, so that end is filled in from the germline J gene. The rearrangement links TRBV31 to TRBJ1-6; no firm D call. TRBJ1-6 belongs to the ORF category, with a function that is uncertain. V was shortened by 0 bases and J by 6 bases, with 9 bases between the two germline ends. This CDR3 comprises 14 residues. Germline-derived CDR1 and CDR2 are GKSSPN and SITVG. The sequenced part of the CDR3 DNA is TGTGCCTGGAGTCTTTCACAGCCTAATTCGCCC. Translated: CAWSLSQPNSP. The full CDR3 protein is CAWSLSQPNSPLYF.

To note about this clone: Any gene name here is a mouse gene name. The read falls 4 residues short of the CDR3 end, and the missing part is taken from the germline J gene. The chain links TRBV13-1 to TRBJ2-5, with TRBD2 matching over 11 bases. Unmatched junction bases numbered 3, after V lost 3 bases and J lost 3 bases. The CDR3 contains 15 residues. Germline V gene data show CDR1 as NSHNY and CDR2 as SYGAGN. CDR3 loop: CASSVGTGGQDTQYF. Incomplete CDR3 DNA: TGTGCCAGCAGTGTCGGGACTGGGGGTCAAGAC.

On this clone itself: Each gene name is a mouse one. Read data end 4 residues before the CDR3 end; the end is taken from the germline J gene. V and J are TRBV13-1 and TRBJ2-1, with D tentatively TRBD1 (5 bases). V lost 2 bases and J lost 5, with 11 bases in between. CDR3 size: 14 residues. In germline, CDR1 is NSHNY, CDR2 SYGAGN. The CDR3 sequence is CASSEQGGDAEQFF. CDR3 bases read: TGTGCCAGCAGTGAGCAGGGAGGAGATGCT.

This clone occurred a few times. Genes here carry mouse names. The CDR3 extends 4 residues past the end of the read, so its final part is completed from the germline J gene. V gene TRBV5 combines with J gene TRBJ1-1, with 11 positions matching TRBD1. V lost 4 bases and J lost 4; bases outside the gene matches: 5. CDR1 is LGHNA, CDR2 YNLKQL, per germline (reference sequence). The CDR3 is 15 amino acids. The CDR3 reads CASSPGTGGVTEVFF. CDR3 DNA, as far as it was read: TGTGCCAGCAGCCCTGGGACAGGGGGGGTCACA.

In its sample, this clone was seen a few times. Gene names are mouse gene names. The read falls 4 residues short of the CDR3 end, and the missing part is taken from the germline J gene. This CDR3 is also generated by other DNA sequences in the sample. This rearrangement joins TRBV5 to TRBJ2-5; 10 bases are a match to TRBD2. The CDR3 length is 15 residues. Germline values: CDR1 LGHNA, CDR2 YNLKQL (reference sequence). J lost 2 bases, V lost 4 bases, and 3 bases had no gene match. The CDR3 sequence: CASSPRLGGQDTQYF. The DNA read from the CDR3 is TGTGCCAGCAGCCCCAGACTGGGGGGCCAAGAC.

This clone was seen a few times. Genes and germline are mouse. The DNA ends 4 residues before the CDR3 does, and the rest of the CDR3 is filled in from the germline J gene. This chain links TRBV5 with TRBJ2-1, with D possibly TRBD1 on 6 matching bases. CDR1 LGHNA and CDR2 YNLKQL come from the germline V gene (reference sequence). This CDR3 comprises 15 residues. The V gene lost 4 bases and the J gene lost 0 bases, with 10 bases spanning the gap. CDR3 bases read: TGTGCCAGCAGCCTACAGGGTTATAACTATGCT. Residues: CASSLQGYNYA. The entire CDR3 protein reads CASSLQGYNYAEQFF.

At least ten counts were recorded for this clone. The genes are named according to mouse. The read terminates 4 residues ahead of where the CDR3 ends, so the germline J gene completes it. Other DNA variants within this sample encode the same CDR3. The V gene is TRBV5, the J gene TRBJ2-1; TRBD1 might be the D (5 bases). Germline V gives CDR1 LGHNA, CDR2 YNLKQL (reference sequence). The CDR3 spans 14 residues. Trimming took off 0 bases at V and 2 bases at J, with 5 bases between the two ends. This chain's CDR3 is CASSQEGDYAEQFF. The covered CDR3 bases are TGTGCCAGCAGCCAAGAAGGGGACTATGCT.

This clone was detected a few times. The gene names given are mouse names. Read sequence stops 3 residues before the CDR3 end, and the germline J gene provides the missing end. The same CDR3 arises from other DNA sequences in this sample as well. This sequence joins TRBV19 and TRBJ1-6; 10 bases are shared with TRBD1. TRBJ1-6 is reported as an ORF; its role is uncertain. J lost 7 bases, V lost 4 bases, and 2 bases had no gene match. This CDR3 is built from 14 residues. Germline-derived CDR1 and CDR2 are FNHDT and SITEND (reference sequence). CDR3 region: CASSPGQGNSPLYF. The CDR3 bases that were read are TGTGCCAGCAGTCCGGGACAGGGGAATTCGCCC.

This clone was detected only a few times. The genes are named according to mouse. The CDR3 end falls 4 residues outside the read, so it is completed with the germline J gene. V gene TRBV1 combines with J gene TRBJ2-3; 8 bases line up with TRBD2. Germline V gene sequence: CDR1 NSQYPW, CDR2 LRSPGD (reference sequence). Trimming took 1 base from V and 0 from J; bases not matched to a gene: 3. CDR3 size: 16 residues. The CDR3 spells CTCSAVGGNSAETLYF. The sequenced CDR3 bases are TGCACCTGCAGTGCAGTGGGGGGGAATAGTGCAGAA.

This clone occurred a few times. The gene names given are mouse names. The read ends 4 residues before the CDR3 terminus; that terminus is restored from the germline J gene. Other nucleotide sequences from this sample produce the same CDR3. The rearrangement uses TRBV13-1 and TRBJ1-2; TRBD1 might be the D (6 bases). The CDR3 contains 15 residues. Trimming stripped 0 bases from V and 3 bases from J, with 12 bases between. Per the germline V gene, CDR1 is NSHNY and CDR2 is SYGAGN. The sequenced CDR3 bases are TGTGCCAGCAGTGATGCAGCCAGGGGAGACTCC. Its translation: CASSDAARGDS. The full CDR3 protein reads CASSDAARGDSDYTF.

For this clone: Mouse germline and gene names are used. The read stops 3 residues short of the end of the CDR3; the missing end is completed from the germline J gene. The chain is built from TRBV13-1 and TRBJ1-6, with a possible D match to TRBD1 (5 bases). TRBJ1-6 is flagged as an ORF with uncertain function. V lost 3 bases to trimming and J lost 8 bases, with 6 bases between them. The CDR3 extends over 12 amino acids. The V gene's germline CDR1 is NSHNY and CDR2 SYGAGN. CDR3 loop: CASSGRDSPLYF. The DNA read from the CDR3 is TGTGCCAGCAGTGGCAGGGATTCGCCC.

In its sample, this clone was seen a few times. These gene names are mouse names. The CDR3 is cut off 4 residues early in the read; its end comes from the germline J gene. The chain joins TRBV13-2 to TRBJ2-7; a weak D match, TRBD1 (6 bases). The germline V gene encodes CDR1 NNHNN and CDR2 SYGAGS (reference sequence). The CDR3 extends over 13 amino acids. The germline V and J ends were trimmed by 2 bases and 2 bases, with 8 bases remaining between them. CDR3 sequence: CASGDQGTYEQYF. The sequenced CDR3 bases are TGTGCCAGCGGTGACCAGGGGACCTAT.

On this clone: Genes and germline come from the mouse. The read is 4 residues too short to cover the CDR3 end, so that end is filled in from the germline J gene. The chain recombines TRBV1 with TRBJ1-1; possibly TRBD1 for D (6 bases). Germline CDR1 is NSQYPW and CDR2 is LRSPGD (reference sequence). This CDR3 is 13 amino acids long. CDR3 sequence reads: CTCSADYREEVFF. Partial CDR3 DNA: TGCACCTGCAGTGCAGATTACAGGGAA.